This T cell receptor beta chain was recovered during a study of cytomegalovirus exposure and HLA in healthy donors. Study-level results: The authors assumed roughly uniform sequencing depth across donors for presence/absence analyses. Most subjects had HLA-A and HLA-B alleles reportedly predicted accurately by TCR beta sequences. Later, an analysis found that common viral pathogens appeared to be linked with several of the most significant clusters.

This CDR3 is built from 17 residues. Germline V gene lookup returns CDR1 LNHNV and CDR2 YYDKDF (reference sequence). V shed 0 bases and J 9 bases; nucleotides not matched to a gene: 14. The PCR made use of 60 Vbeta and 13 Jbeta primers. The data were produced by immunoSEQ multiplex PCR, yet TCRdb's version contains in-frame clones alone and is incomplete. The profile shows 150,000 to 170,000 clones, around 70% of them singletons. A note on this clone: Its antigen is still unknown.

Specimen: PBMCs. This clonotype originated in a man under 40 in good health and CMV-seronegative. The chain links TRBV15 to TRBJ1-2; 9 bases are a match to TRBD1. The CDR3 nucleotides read TGTGCCACCAGCAGAGATCTTACAGGGACAGGGCACAAAAGCTACACCTTC. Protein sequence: CATSRDLTGTGHKSYTF. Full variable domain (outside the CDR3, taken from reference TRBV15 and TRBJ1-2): DAMVIQNPRYQVTQFGKPVTLSCSQTLNHNVMYWYQQKSSQAPKLLFHYYDKDFNNEADTPDNFQSRRPNTSFCFLDIRSPGLGDTAMYLCATSRDLTGTGHKSYTFGSGTRLTVV.